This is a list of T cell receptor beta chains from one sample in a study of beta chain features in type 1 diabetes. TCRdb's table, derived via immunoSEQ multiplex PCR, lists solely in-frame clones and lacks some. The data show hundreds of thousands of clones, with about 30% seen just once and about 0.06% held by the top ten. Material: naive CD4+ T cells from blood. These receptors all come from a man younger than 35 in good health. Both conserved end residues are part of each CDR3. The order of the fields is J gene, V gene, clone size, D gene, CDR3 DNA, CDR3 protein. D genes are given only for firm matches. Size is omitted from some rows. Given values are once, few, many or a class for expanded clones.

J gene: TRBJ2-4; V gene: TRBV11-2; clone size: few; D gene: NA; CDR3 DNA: TGTGCCAGCAGCTTAGAACGGCAGAACATTCAGTACTTC; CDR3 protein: CASSLERQNIQYF
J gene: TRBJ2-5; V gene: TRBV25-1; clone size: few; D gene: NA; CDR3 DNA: TGTGCCAGCAGTGAATACGGCCAAGAGACCCAGTACTTC; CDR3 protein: CASSEYGQETQYF
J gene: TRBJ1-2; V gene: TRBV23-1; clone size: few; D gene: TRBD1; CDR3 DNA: TGCGCCAGCAGTCAAGCCGGGACAGGCGGCTACACCTTC; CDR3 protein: CASSQAGTGGYTF
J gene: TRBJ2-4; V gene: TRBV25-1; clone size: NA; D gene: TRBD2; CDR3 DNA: TGTGCCAGCAGTCCCCCGGGACTAGCGAACATTCAGTACTTC; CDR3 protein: CASSPPGLANIQYF
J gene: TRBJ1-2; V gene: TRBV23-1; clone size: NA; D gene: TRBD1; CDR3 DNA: TGCGCCAGCAGTCCCCGGGACAGGGAAGGGGAAGGCTACACCTTC; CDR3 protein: CASSPRDREGEGYTF
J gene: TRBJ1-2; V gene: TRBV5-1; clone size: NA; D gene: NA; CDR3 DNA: TGCGCCAGCAGCGGGGGCGTCGGGGACTATGGCTACACCTTC; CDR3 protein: CASSGGVGDYGYTF
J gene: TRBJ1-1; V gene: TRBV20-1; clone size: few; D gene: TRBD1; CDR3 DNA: TGCAGTGCGAGGGACAGGGGGAACGCTTTCTTT; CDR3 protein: CSARDRGNAFF
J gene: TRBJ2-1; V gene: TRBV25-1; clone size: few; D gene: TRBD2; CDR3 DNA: TGTGCCAGCAGTGAACCCGGACTAGCCGTCAATGAGCAGTTCTTC; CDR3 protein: CASSEPGLAVNEQFF
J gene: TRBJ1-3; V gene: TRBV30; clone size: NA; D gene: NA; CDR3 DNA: TGTGCCTGGAGTATTACTGATGGAAACACCATATATTTT; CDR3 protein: CAWSITDGNTIYF
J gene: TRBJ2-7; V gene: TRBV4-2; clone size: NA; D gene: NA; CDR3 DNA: TGTGCCAGCAGCCAAGATAACGGCGTGCCTACCTACGAGCAGTACTTC; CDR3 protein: CASSQDNGVPTYEQYF
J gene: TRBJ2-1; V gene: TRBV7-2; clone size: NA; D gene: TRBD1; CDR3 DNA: TGTGCCAGCAGCTTCCTGACAGGGGGCGGATACAATGAGCAGTTCTTC; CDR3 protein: CASSFLTGGGYNEQFF
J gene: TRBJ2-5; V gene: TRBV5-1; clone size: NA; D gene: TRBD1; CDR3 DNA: TGCGCCAGCAGCAGACAGACAGGGGCAAGGGAGACCCAGTACTTC; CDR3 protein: CASSRQTGARETQYF
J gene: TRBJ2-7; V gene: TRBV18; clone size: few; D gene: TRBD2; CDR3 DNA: TGTGCCAGTTCGAGAGGACTAGCGGGAGTTGAGCAGTACTTC; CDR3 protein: CASSRGLAGVEQYF
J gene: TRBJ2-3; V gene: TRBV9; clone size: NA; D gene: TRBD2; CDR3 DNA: TGTGCCAGCAGCGTAGATGGAGCGGGGAGCACAGATACGCAGTATTTT; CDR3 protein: CASSVDGAGSTDTQYF
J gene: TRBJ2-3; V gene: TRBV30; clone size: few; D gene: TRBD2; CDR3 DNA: TGTGCCGGAGGCCTAGCGGCTAGCACAGATACGCAGTATTTT; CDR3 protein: CAGGLAASTDTQYF